Listed below are T cell receptor beta chains from one sample, sequenced in a study of T cell responses to AZD1222 COVID-19 vaccine. Clones were sequenced by immunoSEQ multiplex PCR, and TCRdb holds only the in-frame ones, with some missing. The table lists 89,000 or so clones, approximately 86% of them singletons, with about 6% in the top ten. The material sequenced was peripheral blood, taken 28 days after the second AZD1222 dose. Source of these receptors: an adult who received the AZD1222 COVID-19 vaccine. Both conserved end residues are part of each CDR3.

V gene	CDR3 length	J gene	CDR3 protein
TRBV14	13	TRBJ1-6	CASSQALGSPLHF
TRBV4-2	15	TRBJ1-4	CASSQPGQGEEKLFF
TRBV9	15	TRBJ1-4	CASSVGTRAGEKLFF
TRBV28	13	TRBJ2-5	CASGPSGSETQYF
TRBV28	11	TRBJ1-2	CASVGGVASDF
TRBV3-1/TRBV3-2	12	TRBJ2-7	CASSLSYDEQYF
TRBV4-1	15	TRBJ1-4	CASSQVSTEGAELFF
TRBV7-3	15	TRBJ2-7	CASSSRATGVGEQYF
TRBV7-9	15	TRBJ2-2	CASRSTGANTGELFF
TRBV18	13	TRBJ2-7	CASSPSQEYEQYF
TRBV19	16	TRBJ1-1	CASRDTGTGLNTEAFF
TRBV2	13	TRBJ1-1	CASRGQVNTEAFF
TRBV5-6	14	TRBJ1-4	CASSSRGIREKLFF
TRBV18	17	TRBJ1-2	CASSPPETGGVGYGYTF
TRBV2	15	TRBJ2-1	CASRRQGLADNEQFF
TRBV5-1	13	TRBJ1-1	CASSLQGRTEAFF
TRBV30	17	TRBJ2-2	CAWSGTSGGAGTGELFF
TRBV3-1/TRBV3-2	14	TRBJ1-1	CASSLRQGGTEAFF
TRBV5-1	15	TRBJ1-3	CASSLDRTYGNTIYF
TRBV18	14	TRBJ2-5	CASSTATGSETQYF
TRBV3-1/TRBV3-2	16	TRBJ2-7	CASSQDMAGMDYEQYF
TRBV6-5	15	TRBJ2-3	CASSYGGGVTDTQYF
TRBV19	15	TRBJ2-3	CASSIMKLGTDTQYF
TRBV4-2	13	TRBJ2-2	CASSQDSTGELFF
TRBV2	11	TRBJ2-7	CASTGAYEQYF
TRBV19	11	TRBJ1-1	CASSEGPEAFF
TRBV27	14	TRBJ2-7	CASKGDRGDYEQYF
TRBV5-1	12	TRBJ2-1	CASSLGGNEQFF
TRBV5-4	15	TRBJ1-5	CASSRGGGANQPQHF
TRBV12-3/TRBV12-4	12	TRBJ2-3	CASMLRGVGQYF
TRBV18	15	TRBJ1-3	CASSLTTDSGNTIYF
TRBV3-1/TRBV3-2	13	TRBJ1-2	CASTHQANYGYTF
TRBV6-5	15	TRBJ1-1	CASSYPGGQNTEAFF
TRBV7-2	19	TRBJ2-6	CASSGWGGPDSTGANVLTF
TRBV6-5	15	TRBJ1-4	CASSLNRGFVEKLFF
TRBV2	20	TRBJ2-3	CASSVAEWGQRELPTDTQYF
TRBV7-3	16	TRBJ2-1	CASSLMGGRASGEQFF
TRBV12-5	12	TRBJ1-1	CASVRPGTEAFF
TRBV4-2	13	TRBJ2-5	CASRGLAAETQYF
TRBV5-1	13	TRBJ1-1	CASSVGEGYEAFF
TRBV25-1	13	TRBJ1-2	CASKQGSNYGYTF